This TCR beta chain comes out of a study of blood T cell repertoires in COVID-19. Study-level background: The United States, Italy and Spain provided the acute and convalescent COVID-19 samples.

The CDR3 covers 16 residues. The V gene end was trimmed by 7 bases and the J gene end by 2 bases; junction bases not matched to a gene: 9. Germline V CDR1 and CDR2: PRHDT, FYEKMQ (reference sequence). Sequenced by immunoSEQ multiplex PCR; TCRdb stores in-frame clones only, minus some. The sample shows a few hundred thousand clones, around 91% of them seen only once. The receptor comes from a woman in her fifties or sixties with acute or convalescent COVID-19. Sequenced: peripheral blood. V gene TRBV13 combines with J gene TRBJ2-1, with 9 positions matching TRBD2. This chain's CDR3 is CASTPTLAGTYNEQFF. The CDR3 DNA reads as TGTGCCAGCACCCCGACTCTAGCGGGGACCTACAATGAGCAGTTCTTC.